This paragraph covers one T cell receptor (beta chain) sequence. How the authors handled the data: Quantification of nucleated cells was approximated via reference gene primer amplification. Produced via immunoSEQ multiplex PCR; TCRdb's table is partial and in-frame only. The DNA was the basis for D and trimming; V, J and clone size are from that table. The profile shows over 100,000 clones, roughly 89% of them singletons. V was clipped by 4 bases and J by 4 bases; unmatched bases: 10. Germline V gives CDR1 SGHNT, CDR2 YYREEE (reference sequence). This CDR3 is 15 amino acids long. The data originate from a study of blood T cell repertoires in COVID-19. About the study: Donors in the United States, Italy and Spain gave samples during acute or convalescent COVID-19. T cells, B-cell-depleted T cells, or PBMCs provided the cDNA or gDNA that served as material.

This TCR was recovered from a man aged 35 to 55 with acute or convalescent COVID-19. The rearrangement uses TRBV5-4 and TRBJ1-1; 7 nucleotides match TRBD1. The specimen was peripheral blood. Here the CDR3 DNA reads TGTGCCAGCAGCGGGTCCTCTACAGGGGTCACTGAAGCTTTCTTT. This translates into CASSGSSTGVTEAFF.